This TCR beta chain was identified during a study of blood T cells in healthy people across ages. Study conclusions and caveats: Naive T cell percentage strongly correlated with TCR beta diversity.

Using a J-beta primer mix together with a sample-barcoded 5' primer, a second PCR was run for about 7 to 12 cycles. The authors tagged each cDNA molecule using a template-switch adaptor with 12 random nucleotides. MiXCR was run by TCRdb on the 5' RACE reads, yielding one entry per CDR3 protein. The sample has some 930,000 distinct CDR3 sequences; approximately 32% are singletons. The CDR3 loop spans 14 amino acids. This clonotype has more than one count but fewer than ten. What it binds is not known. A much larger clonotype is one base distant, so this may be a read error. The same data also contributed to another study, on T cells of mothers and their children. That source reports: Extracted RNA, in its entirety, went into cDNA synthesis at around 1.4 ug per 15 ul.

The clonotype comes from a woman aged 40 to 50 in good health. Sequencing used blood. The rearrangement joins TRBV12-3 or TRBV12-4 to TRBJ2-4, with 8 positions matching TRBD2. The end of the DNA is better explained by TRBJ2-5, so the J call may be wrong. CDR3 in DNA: TGTGCCTGCAGTCTCGGACTAGCTGTGGAGACCCAGTACTTC. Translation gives CACSLGLAVETQYF.